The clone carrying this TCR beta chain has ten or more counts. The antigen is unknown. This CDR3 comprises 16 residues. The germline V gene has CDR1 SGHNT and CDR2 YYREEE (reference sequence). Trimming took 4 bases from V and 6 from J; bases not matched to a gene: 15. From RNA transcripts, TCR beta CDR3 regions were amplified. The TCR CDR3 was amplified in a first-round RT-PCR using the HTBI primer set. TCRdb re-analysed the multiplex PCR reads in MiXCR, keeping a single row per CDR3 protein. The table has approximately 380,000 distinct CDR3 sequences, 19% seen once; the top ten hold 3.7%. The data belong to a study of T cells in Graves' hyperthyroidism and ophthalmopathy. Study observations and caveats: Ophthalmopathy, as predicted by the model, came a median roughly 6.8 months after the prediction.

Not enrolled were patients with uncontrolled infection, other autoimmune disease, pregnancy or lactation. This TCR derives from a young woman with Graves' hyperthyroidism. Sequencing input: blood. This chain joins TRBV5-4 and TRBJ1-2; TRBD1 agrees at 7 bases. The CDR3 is CASSPAGGRDRHGYTF. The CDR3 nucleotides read TGTGCCAGCAGCCCGGCAGGGGGTCGAGATCGTCATGGCTACACCTTC. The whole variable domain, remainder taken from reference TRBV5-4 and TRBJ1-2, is ETGVTQSPTHLIKTRGQQVTLRCSSQSGHNTVSWYQQALGQGPQFIFQYYREEENGRGNFPPRFSGLQFPNYSSELNVNALELDDSALYLCASSPAGGRDRHGYTFGSGTRLTVV.